The T cell receptor (beta chain) under discussion was sequenced for a study of T cell changes during pregnancy in multiple sclerosis. The V gene's germline CDR1 is SGHNT and CDR2 YYREEE (reference sequence). J was trimmed by 2 bases and V by 2 bases; bases with no gene match: 5. CDR3 length: 15 residues. This clone was observed once. Assay: immunoSEQ multiplex PCR; the TCRdb copy retains only in-frame clones and omits some. In the table there are about 44,000 clones, around 90% of which are singletons. This clonotype was sampled from a female donor with multiple sclerosis, enrolled in a pregnancy study. The rearrangement links TRBV5-4 to TRBJ2-5, with 8 bases that match TRBD2. The input for sequencing was CD4+ T cells from peripheral blood mononuclear cells, taken before pregnancy. In nucleotides, the CDR3 is TGTGCCAGCAGCTTAGCGGGGGCACCGCAAGAGACCCAGTACTTC. Encoded protein: CASSLAGAPQETQYF. The variable domain in full, with the rest retrieved from reference TRBV5-4 and TRBJ2-5, is ETGVTQSPTHLIKTRGQQVTLRCSSQSGHNTVSWYQQALGQGPQFIFQYYREEENGRGNFPPRFSGLQFPNYSSELNVNALELDDSALYLCASSLAGAPQETQYFGPGTRLLVL.